This TCR beta chain was obtained from a study of cytomegalovirus exposure and HLA in healthy donors. Study conclusions and caveats: CMV antigen specificity was confirmed in vitro for a few CMV-associated chains. Most TCR sequences were rare, but some public TCRs occurred in many donors. It was reportedly the case that the classifier diagnosed cytomegalovirus status with high specificity and sensitivity.

On this clone itself: Antigen: not known.

CDR3 length equals 15 residues. Per the germline V gene, CDR1 is MRHNA and CDR2 is SNTAGT. Trimming removed 6 bases from V and 1 base from J; junction bases left unmatched: 4. Primers included in the PCR were 60 Vbeta and 13 Jbeta primers. Generated by immunoSEQ multiplex PCR, the TCRdb table keeps only in-frame clones and is missing some. The repertoire consists of about 200,000 clones, with approximately 80% occurring once and the leading ten covering roughly 1.5%. The clonotype comes from a man between 45 and 60 years old in good health and CMV-seronegative. The sample was PBMCs. V and J are TRBV6-4 and TRBJ2-1; 9 bases are shared with TRBD1. DNA of the CDR3: TGTGCCAGCAGCGCCGGGACAGGGTCCTACAATGAGCAGTTCTTC. Its protein product is CASSAGTGSYNEQFF.